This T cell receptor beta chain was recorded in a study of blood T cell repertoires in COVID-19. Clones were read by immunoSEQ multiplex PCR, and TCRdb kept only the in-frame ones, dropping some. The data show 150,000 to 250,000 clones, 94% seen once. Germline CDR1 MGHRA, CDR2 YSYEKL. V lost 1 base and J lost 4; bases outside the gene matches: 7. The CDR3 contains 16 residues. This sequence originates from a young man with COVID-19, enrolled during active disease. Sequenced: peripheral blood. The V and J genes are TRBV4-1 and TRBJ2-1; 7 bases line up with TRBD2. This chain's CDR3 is CASSQAKRGGYNEQFF. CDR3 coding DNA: TGCGCCAGCAGCCAAGCGAAGCGGGGTGGATACAATGAGCAGTTCTTC.